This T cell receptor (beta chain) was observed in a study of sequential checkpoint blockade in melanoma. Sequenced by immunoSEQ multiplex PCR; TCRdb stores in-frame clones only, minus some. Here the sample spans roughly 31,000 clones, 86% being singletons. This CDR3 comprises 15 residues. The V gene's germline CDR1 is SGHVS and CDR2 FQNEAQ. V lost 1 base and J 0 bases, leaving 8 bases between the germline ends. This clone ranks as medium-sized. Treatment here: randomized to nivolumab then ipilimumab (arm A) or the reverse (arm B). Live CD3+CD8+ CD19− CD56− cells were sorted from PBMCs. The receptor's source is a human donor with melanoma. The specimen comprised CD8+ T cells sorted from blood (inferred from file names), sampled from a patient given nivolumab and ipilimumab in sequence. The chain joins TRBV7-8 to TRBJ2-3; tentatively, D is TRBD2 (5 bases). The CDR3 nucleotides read TGTGCCAGCAGCTTAGTAGCGACTAGCACAGATACGCAGTATTTT. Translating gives CASSLVATSTDTQYF.